Listed below are T cell receptor beta chains from one sample, sequenced in a study of beta chain features in type 1 diabetes. Clones were sequenced by immunoSEQ multiplex PCR, and TCRdb holds only the in-frame ones, with some missing. This sample has 160,000 or so clones; over 55% occur once, and the top ten carry roughly 0.092%. Sequenced: naive CD4+ T cells from blood. These receptors were taken from a man aged 25-45 years with type 1 diabetes. The CDR3 runs from the conserved cysteine through the conserved F or W. Not all rows give a size; the values are once, few, many and, for expanded clones, a class.

V,size,CDR3
TRBV29-1,.,CSVGGQTTYEQYF
TRBV30,.,CAWKGQNYGYTF
TRBV7-2,.,CASSFSATNEKLFF
TRBV29-1,.,CSVAARGETEAFF
TRBV7-2,few,CASSLDDLRTQYF
TRBV10-3,.,CAISEGLSYEQYF
TRBV30,few,CAWSLYRTSGHEQFF
TRBV11-2,.,CASSLGLDRTQYF
TRBV19,few,CASSPGTVENEQYF
TRBV29-1,.,CSVSPDRVNSPLHF
TRBV20-1,.,CSAHSWYEQYF
TRBV20-1,few,CSAGRVNEQFF
TRBV7-8,.,CASSSATAHSYNEQFF
TRBV18,.,CASSPRDIVTQYF
TRBV5-6,.,CASSLGQGAIMDIQYF
TRBV14,.,CASMRHGVSTDTQYF
TRBV25-1,few,CASMVNTEAFF
TRBV5-1,few,CASSLRTVSTDTQYF
TRBV25-1,few,CASSSGQGAYSYEQYF
TRBV28,.,CASSLRNRGGRKTQYF
TRBV2,.,CASTAGALTDTQYF
TRBV6-5,.,CASSYSHNEKLFF
TRBV30,.,CAWSVIFQETQYF
TRBV7-9,.,CASTQKGSGPSGEQYF
TRBV30,.,CAWSVPGRGDGYTF
TRBV29-1,.,CSGLQNTGELFF
TRBV30,.,CAWTTTQGRRAQYF
TRBV29-1,.,CSVFAGTSYNEQFF
TRBV19,.,CASTRDSGANVLTF
TRBV5-1,.,CASSSTAGTYNEQFF
TRBV7-2,few,CASSLASGANTGELFF